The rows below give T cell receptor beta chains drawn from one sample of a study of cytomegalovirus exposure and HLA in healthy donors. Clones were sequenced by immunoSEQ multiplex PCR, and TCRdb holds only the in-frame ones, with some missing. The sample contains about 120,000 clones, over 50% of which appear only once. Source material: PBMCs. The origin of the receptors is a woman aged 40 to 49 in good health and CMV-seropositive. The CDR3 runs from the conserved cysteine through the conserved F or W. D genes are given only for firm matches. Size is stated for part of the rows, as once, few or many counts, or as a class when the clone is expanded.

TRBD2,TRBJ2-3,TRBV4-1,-,CASSQGWGTSGTDTQYF,TGCGCCAGCAGCCAAGGGTGGGGGACTAGCGGGACAGATACGCAGTATTTT
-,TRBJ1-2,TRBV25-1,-,CASPDGRDYYGYTF,TGTGCCAGCCCGGACGGGAGGGACTATTATGGCTACACCTTC
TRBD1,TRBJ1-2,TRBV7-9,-,CASSLGVTGDSGYTF,TGTGCCAGCAGCTTAGGAGTGACAGGGGACAGTGGCTACACCTTC
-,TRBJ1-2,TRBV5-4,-,CASSPPRFDSYGYPF,TGTGCCAGCAGCCCACCCCGATTCGACAGCTATGGCTACCCCTTC
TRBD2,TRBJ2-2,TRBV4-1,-,CASSQEVTSANTGELFF,TGCGCCAGCAGCCAAGAAGTCACTAGCGCAAACACCGGGGAGCTGTTTTTT
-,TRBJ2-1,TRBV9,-,CASSVAAEAYNEQFF,TGTGCCAGCAGCGTAGCAGCGGAGGCCTACAATGAGCAGTTCTTC
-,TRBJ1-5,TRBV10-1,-,CASPETSGTRNSNQPQHF,TGCGCCAGCCCCGAAACCTCCGGGACACGAAATAGCAATCAGCCCCAGCATTTT
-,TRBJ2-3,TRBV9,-,CASSVQAGSTDTQYF,TGTGCCAGCAGCGTACAGGCGGGTAGCACAGATACGCAGTATTTT
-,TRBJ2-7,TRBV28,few,CASSSNSYEQYF,TGTGCCAGCAGTTCCAACTCCTACGAGCAGTACTTC
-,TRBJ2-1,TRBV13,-,CASSFAAGSYNEQFF,TGTGCCAGCAGCTTCGCGGCGGGGTCCTACAATGAGCAGTTCTTC
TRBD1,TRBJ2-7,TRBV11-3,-,CASSLGGQGTYEQYF,TGTGCCAGCAGCTTAGGCGGACAGGGGACCTACGAGCAGTACTTC
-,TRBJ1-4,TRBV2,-,CASSYRTATNEKLFF,TGTGCCAGCAGTTACAGGACAGCAACTAATGAAAAACTGTTTTTT
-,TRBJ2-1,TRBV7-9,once,CASSLAQGQYNEQFF,TGTGCCAGCAGCTTAGCCCAGGGGCAATACAATGAGCAGTTCTTC
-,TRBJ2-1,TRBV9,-,CASSEGGAQGNEQFF,TGTGCCAGCAGCGAGGGAGGGGCCCAGGGGAATGAGCAGTTCTTC
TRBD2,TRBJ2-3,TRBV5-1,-,CASSTGLAVTYTQYF,TGCGCCAGCAGCACGGGACTAGCCGTTACTTATACGCAGTATTTT
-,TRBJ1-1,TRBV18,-,CASSRAGLSEAFF,TGTGCCAGCTCACGGGCGGGCCTTTCTGAAGCTTTCTTT
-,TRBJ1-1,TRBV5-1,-,CASSLGGGGNTEAFF,TGCGCCAGCAGCTTGGGAGGGGGGGGGAACACTGAAGCTTTCTTT